Listed below are T cell receptor beta chains from one sample, sequenced in a study of blood T cell repertoires in COVID-19. Data came from immunoSEQ multiplex PCR; TCRdb stores just in-frame clones and leaves some out. The sample has about 340,000 clones; under 95% are singletons. The sample taken for sequencing was peripheral blood. The receptors shown here come from a woman younger than 35 who had recovered from COVID-19. The CDR3 runs from the conserved cysteine through the conserved F or W.

TRBJ1-6 TRBV5-4 CASSLVGTYNSPLHF
TRBJ2-3 TRBV20-1 CSASVVAETDTQYF
TRBJ1-5 TRBV6-2/TRBV6-3 CASSSGTGGFGGNQPQHF
TRBJ2-3 TRBV11-2 CASSLARSTDTQYF
TRBJ2-5 TRBV21-1 CASSSSSGNEETQYF
TRBJ2-1 TRBV7-2 CASSFHLEAGVLTAEQFF
TRBJ2-5 TRBV19 CASARYGGGKETQYF
TRBJ1-1 TRBV4-3 CASSQSRGAEAFF
TRBJ2-1 TRBV27 CASSFFDGGLYNEQFF
TRBJ1-3 TRBV19 CASGLFLSGNTIYF
TRBJ2-3 TRBV7-9 CATREREGPTDTQYF
TRBJ1-1 TRBV19 CASSATGTFF
TRBJ1-2 TRBV5-1 CASSEPTGGSDYGYTF
TRBJ1-5 TRBV20-1 CSASQTENNQPQHF
TRBJ2-1 TRBV7-2 CASSRLAGAENEQFF
TRBJ2-1 TRBV19 CASSINGGRSYNEQFF
TRBJ1-1 TRBV30 CAWSGGDRGRFTEAFF
TRBJ1-5 TRBV6-1 CASSEQGYSNQPQHF
TRBJ1-5 TRBV5-6 CASSLGQGVQPQHF
TRBJ1-5 TRBV19 CASSRPDRINQPQHF
TRBJ2-1 TRBV5-1 CASSRDRGDNEQFF
TRBJ2-2 TRBV5-1 CASSLELAAGELFF
TRBJ2-2 TRBV5-1 CASSLAVTGDTGELFF
TRBJ2-5 TRBV9 CASSALTGAPVETQYF
TRBJ1-2 TRBV18 CASSRPTGLYGYTF
TRBJ2-3 TRBV27 CASRKGLAGADTQYF
TRBJ1-2 TRBV27 CASSSRQGDGYTF
TRBJ2-2 TRBV18 CASSPTGTGVASGELFF
TRBJ2-3 TRBV18 CASSPAGGTDTQYF
TRBJ2-1 TRBV12-5 CASGLAGQGQFF
TRBJ2-1 TRBV10-3 CAISESPGGTGYEQFF
TRBJ1-6 TRBV7-9 CASSLIQTGVNSPLHF
TRBJ2-3 TRBV4-3 CASSPNLASPDTQYF